This TCR beta chain was sequenced in a study of blood T cell repertoires in COVID-19. The protocol was immunoSEQ multiplex PCR, while the TCRdb copy is restricted to in-frame clones and leaves out a portion. The table includes 88,000 or so clones, about 85% detected once. This CDR3 has 17 amino acids. Trimming cost V 2 bases and J 1 base; bases outside gene matches: 7. Germline V CDR1 and CDR2: SGHNT, YENEEA. V gene TRBV11-3 combines with J gene TRBJ2-3, with 9 bases fitting TRBD2. This TCR was sampled from a man in his fifties or sixties with acute or convalescent COVID-19. Material: peripheral blood. CDR3 nucleotide sequence: TGTGCCAGCAGCTTACGCGCGGGGGGGCGTCGCACAGATACGCAGTATTTT. Translated, it gives CASSLRAGGRRTDTQYF. The full variable domain, rest sourced from reference TRBV11-3 and TRBJ2-3, is EAGVVQSPRYKIIEKKQPVAFWCNPISGHNTLYWYLQNLGQGPELLIRYENEEAVDDSQLPKDRFSAERLKGVDSTLKIQPAELGDSAVYLCASSLRAGGRRTDTQYFGPGTRLTVL.